The source of this T cell receptor (beta chain) is a study of blood T cell repertoires in COVID-19. Study context: T cells, B-cell-depleted T cells, or PBMCs supplied cDNA or gDNA.

CDR1 LNHDA and CDR2 SQIVND come from the germline V gene (reference sequence). The CDR3 is made up of 16 amino acids. V lost 7 bases, J lost 4 bases, and 9 bases stayed unmatched. Methods used by the authors: Quantification of nucleated cells was approximated via reference gene primer amplification. Profiled with immunoSEQ multiplex PCR; TCRdb holds only in-frame clones, not every one. That table gives V, J and clone size, and the DNA gave D and trimming. This table holds 300,000 or so clones, about 87% found once. V is TRBV19 and J is TRBJ2-2; 10 bases map to TRBD1. Material for sequencing was peripheral blood. The receptor's source is a woman aged 40 to 50 who had recovered from COVID-19. CDR3 region: CASTPRTGGSTGELFF. The CDR3 DNA follows: TGTGCCAGTACCCCCCGGACAGGGGGTAGCACCGGGGAGCTGTTTTTT.